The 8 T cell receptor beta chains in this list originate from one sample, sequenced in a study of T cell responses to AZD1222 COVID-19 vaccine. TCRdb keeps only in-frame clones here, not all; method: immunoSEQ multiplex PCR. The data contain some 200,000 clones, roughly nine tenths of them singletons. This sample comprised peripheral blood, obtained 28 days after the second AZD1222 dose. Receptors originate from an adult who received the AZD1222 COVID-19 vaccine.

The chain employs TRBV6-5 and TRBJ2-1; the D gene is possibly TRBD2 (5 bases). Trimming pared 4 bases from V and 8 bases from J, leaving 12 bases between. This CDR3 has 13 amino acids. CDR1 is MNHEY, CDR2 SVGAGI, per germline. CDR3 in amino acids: CASSSHSGDEQFF. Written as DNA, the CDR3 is TGTGCCAGCAGTTCTCACTCCGGGGATGAGCAGTTCTTC.

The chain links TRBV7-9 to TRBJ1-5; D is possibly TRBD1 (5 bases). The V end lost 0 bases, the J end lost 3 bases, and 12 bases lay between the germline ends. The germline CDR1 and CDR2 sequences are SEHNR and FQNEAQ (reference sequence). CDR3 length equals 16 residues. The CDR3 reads CASSLAGGDFNQPQHF. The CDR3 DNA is TGTGCCAGCAGCTTAGCTGGGGGGGATTTCAATCAGCCCCAGCATTTT.

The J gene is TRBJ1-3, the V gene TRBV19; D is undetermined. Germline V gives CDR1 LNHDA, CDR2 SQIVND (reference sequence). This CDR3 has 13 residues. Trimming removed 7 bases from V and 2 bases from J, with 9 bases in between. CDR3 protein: CASKPSAGNTIYF. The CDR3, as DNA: TGTGCCAGTAAACCCTCGGCTGGAAACACCATATATTTT.

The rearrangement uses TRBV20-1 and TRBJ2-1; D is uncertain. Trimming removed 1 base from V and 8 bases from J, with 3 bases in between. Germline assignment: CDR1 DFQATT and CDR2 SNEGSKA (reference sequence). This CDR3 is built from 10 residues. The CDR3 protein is CSARGDEQFF. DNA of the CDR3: TGCAGTGCTAGAGGGGATGAGCAGTTCTTC.

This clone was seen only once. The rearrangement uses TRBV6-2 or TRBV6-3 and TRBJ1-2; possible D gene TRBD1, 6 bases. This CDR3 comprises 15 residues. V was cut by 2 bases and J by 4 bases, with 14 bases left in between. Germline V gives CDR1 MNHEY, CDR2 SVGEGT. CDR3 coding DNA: TGTGCCAGCAGTTACATCGGGGGCGCCGTCTATGGCTACACCTTC. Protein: CASSYIGGAVYGYTF.

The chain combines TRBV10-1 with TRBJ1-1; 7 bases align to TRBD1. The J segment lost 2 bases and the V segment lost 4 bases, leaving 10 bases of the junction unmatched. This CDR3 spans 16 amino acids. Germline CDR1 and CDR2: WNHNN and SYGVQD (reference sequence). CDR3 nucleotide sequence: TGCGCCAGCAGTGGATCGGCCGGGACAGCTAACACTGAAGCTTTCTTT. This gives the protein CASSGSAGTANTEAFF.

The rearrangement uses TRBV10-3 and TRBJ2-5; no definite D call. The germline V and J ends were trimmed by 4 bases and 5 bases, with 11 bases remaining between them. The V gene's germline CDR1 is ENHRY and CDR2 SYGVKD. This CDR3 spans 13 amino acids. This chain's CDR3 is CAISGKGMETQYF. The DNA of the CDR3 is TGTGCCATCAGTGGAAAGGGTATGGAGACCCAGTACTTC.

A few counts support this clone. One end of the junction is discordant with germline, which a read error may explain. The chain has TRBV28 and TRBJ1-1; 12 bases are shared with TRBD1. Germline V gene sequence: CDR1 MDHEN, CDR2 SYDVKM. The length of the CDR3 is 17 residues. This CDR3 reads CASGLGTGGARNTEAFF. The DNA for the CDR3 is TGTGCCAGCGGTTTAGGGACAGGGGGCGCACGGAACACTGAAGCTTTCTTT.